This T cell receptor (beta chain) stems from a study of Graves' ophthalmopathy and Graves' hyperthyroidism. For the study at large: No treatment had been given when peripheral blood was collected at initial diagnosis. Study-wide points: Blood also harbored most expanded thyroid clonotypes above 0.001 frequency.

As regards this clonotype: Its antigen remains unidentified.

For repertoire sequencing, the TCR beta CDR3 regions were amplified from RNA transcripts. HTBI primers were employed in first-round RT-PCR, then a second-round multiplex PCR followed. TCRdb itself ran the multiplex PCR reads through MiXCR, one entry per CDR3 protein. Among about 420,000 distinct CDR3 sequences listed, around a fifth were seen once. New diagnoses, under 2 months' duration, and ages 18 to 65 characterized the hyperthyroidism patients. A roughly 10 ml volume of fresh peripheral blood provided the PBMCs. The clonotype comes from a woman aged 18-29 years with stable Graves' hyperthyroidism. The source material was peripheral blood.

The CDR3, as DNA: TGTGCCGTAACGAGGGCGACGTCCTACGAGCAGTACTTC. The encoded protein is CAVTRATSYEQYF. The genes are TRBV6-1 and TRBJ2-7; the D gene is possibly TRBD2 (5 bases). V dropped 11 bases and J dropped 1 base, with 15 bases sitting between them. Germline values: CDR1 MNHNS, CDR2 SASEGT. The CDR3 loop spans 13 amino acids.